A single sample gave rise to the 31 T cell receptor beta chains below, sequenced in a study of cytomegalovirus exposure and HLA in healthy donors. PCR amplification relied on 60 Vbeta primers (plus 13 Jbeta primers). Measured with immunoSEQ multiplex PCR; TCRdb has only the in-frame clones, and not every one. The sample has 100,000 to 150,000 clones, around 78% seen once. Sequenced sample: PBMCs. Every receptor here comes from a man aged 35 to 55 in good health and CMV-seronegative.

This clone turned up a few times. The chain uses TRBV7-6 and TRBJ2-7; no clear D. V was clipped by 6 bases and J by 6 bases, with 15 bases between them. Germline CDR1 SGHVS, CDR2 FNYEAQ. The CDR3 runs to 13 residues. CDR3 amino acids: CASSPRGASEQYF. As DNA, the CDR3 is TGTGCCAGCAGTCCAAGAGGCGCGTCCGAGCAGTACTTC.

The V and J genes are TRBV25-1 and TRBJ2-5; D possibly corresponds to TRBD2 (6 bases). The CDR3 spans 13 residues. The V end lost 5 bases, the J end lost 4 bases, and 11 bases lay between the germline ends. Germline V lookup: CDR1 MGHDK, CDR2 SYGVNS. The CDR3 bases are TGTGCCAGCAGTCCCCGGGGGACAGAGACCCAGTACTTC. Its translation is CASSPRGTETQYF.

Written as DNA, the CDR3 is TGTGCCAGCAGCTTAAACCTAGCGGGAGCCGGGGAGCTGTTTTTT. The encoded protein is CASSLNLAGAGELFF. This chain joins TRBV7-9 and TRBJ2-2, with TRBD2 matching 10 bases. CDR1 is SEHNR and CDR2 is FQNEAQ in the germline V gene (reference sequence). The CDR3 totals 15 residues. V dropped 2 bases and J dropped 6; count of bases not matched to a gene: 3.

The gene calls are TRBV6-1 and TRBJ2-1, with D possibly matching TRBD2 (6 bases). CDR3 size: 16 residues. Germline V gene sequence: CDR1 MNHNS, CDR2 SASEGT. V lost 2 bases, J lost 7 bases, and 18 bases lay in between. CDR3 nucleotide sequence: TGTGCCAGCAGTGAAATTGCGGGGATGAGTGGGAATGAGCAGTTCTTC. It codes for CASSEIAGMSGNEQFF.

V gene TRBV27 combines with J gene TRBJ2-1; 10 bases agree with TRBD2. V shed 4 bases, J shed 7 bases, and the junction held 10 bases outside the gene matches. The CDR3 loop spans 16 amino acids. CDR1 and CDR2 (germline): MNHEY, SMNVEV (reference sequence). In nucleotides, the CDR3 is TGTGCCAGCAGTTCACCAGGGGCTAGCGGGAGAAATGAGCAGTTCTTC. Translating it yields CASSSPGASGRNEQFF.

The gene calls are TRBV19 and TRBJ2-2; possibly TRBD2 for D (5 bases). The germline V and J ends were trimmed by 6 bases and 4 bases, with 12 bases remaining between them. CDR1 is LNHDA and CDR2 is SQIVND in the germline V gene (reference sequence). The CDR3 is made up of 14 amino acids. The CDR3 coding sequence is TGTGCCAGTAGAGGAGGCTCTGGCACCGGGGAGCTGTTTTTT. It translates to CASRGGSGTGELFF. The complete variable domain, with remaining parts taken from reference TRBV19 and TRBJ2-2, reads DGGITQSPKYLFRKEGQNVTLSCEQNLNHDAMYWYRQDPGQGLRLIYYSQIVNDFQKGDIAEGYSVSREKKESFPLTVTSAQKNPTAFYLCASRGGSGTGELFFGEGSRLTVL.

This clone has only a few counts. The chain combines TRBV7-2 with TRBJ2-5, with 9 bases matching TRBD1. Per the germline V gene, CDR1 is SGHTA and CDR2 is FQGNSA. The CDR3 consists of 17 residues. V trimming: 5 bases; J trimming: 5 bases; junction bases outside the gene matches: 15. In nucleotides, the CDR3 is TGTGCCAGCAGCCAGGGCGTTATCACAGGGGGCGGGGAGACCCAGTACTTC. Translating it yields CASSQGVITGGGETQYF.

The V call is TRBV27, the J call TRBJ2-3; no reliable D call. Trimming removed 6 bases at V and 6 bases at J, with 16 bases between. The CDR3 length is 14 residues. Germline V gene lookup returns CDR1 MNHEY and CDR2 SMNVEV (reference sequence). The CDR3 protein is CASSPLVARDTQYF. The CDR3 nucleotides are TGTGCCAGCAGCCCTCTAGTGGCCCGGGATACGCAGTATTTT.

This clone has only a few counts. The chain combines TRBV18 with TRBJ1-4; D perhaps matches TRBD1 (5 bases). The CDR3 consists of 13 residues. Germline V gene sequence: CDR1 KGHSH, CDR2 LQKENI. Trimming pared 0 bases from V and 7 bases from J, leaving 6 bases between. The CDR3 coding sequence is TGTGCCAGCTCACCACCGGGGGGTGAAAAACTGTTTTTT. It specifies CASSPPGGEKLFF.

The chain has TRBV7-6 and TRBJ2-1; the match to TRBD2 covers 8 bases. Germline V gives CDR1 SGHVS, CDR2 FNYEAQ. This CDR3 has 19 amino acids. J was trimmed by 6 bases and V by 5 bases; bases with no gene match: 21. Here the CDR3 DNA reads TGTGCCAGCAGCCAAATAGCTACCAAGCGGGAGAGGGGGGGCAATGAGCAGTTCTTC. This translates into CASSQIATKRERGGNEQFF.

The CDR3 DNA follows: TGTGCCAGCAGCAAGGACAGGGAAGCCTACGAGCAGTACTTC. Its protein is CASSKDREAYEQYF. The chain couples TRBV7-2 to TRBJ2-5; TRBD1 matches 8 bases. The J call may not be correct, given that the DNA end is closer to TRBJ2-7. This CDR3 is built from 14 residues. Germline loops: CDR1 SGHTA, CDR2 FQGNSA.

In DNA, the CDR3 is TGTGCCAGCTGCGGAGAAAACATTCAGTACTTC. This gives the protein CASCGENIQYF. The V and J genes are TRBV28 and TRBJ2-4; D not certain. Trimming took 8 bases from V and 5 from J, leaving 7 bases between them. This CDR3 is 11 amino acids long. Germline lookup yields CDR1 MDHEN and CDR2 SYDVKM.

The CDR3 region is CASSQGAGFRGFF. Here the CDR3 DNA reads TGTGCCAGTAGTCAGGGGGCCGGGTTTAGGGGGTTCTTC. The chain links TRBV19 to TRBJ2-1; 8 nucleotides agree with TRBD1. After removal of 5 bases from V and 15 bases from J, the junction contained 12 bases not matched to a gene. CDR1 is LNHDA and CDR2 is SQIVND in the germline V gene (reference sequence). CDR3 size: 13 residues.

The chain employs TRBV19 and TRBJ2-1; possible D gene TRBD1, 6 bases. The CDR3 is made up of 13 amino acids. Germline V gene lookup returns CDR1 LNHDA and CDR2 SQIVND (reference sequence). The ends were cut back, 5 bases at V and 4 bases at J, with 9 bases in the middle. CDR3 region: CASSGQNYNEQFF. The DNA of the CDR3 is TGTGCCAGTAGTGGACAGAATTACAATGAGCAGTTCTTC.

The V gene is TRBV9, the J gene TRBJ2-3; 8 nucleotides match TRBD2. The V gene's germline CDR1 is SGDLS and CDR2 YYNGEE. This CDR3 contains 14 residues. J gave up 4 bases and V 4 bases, and 5 bases lay outside the gene matches. The CDR3 bases are TGTGCCAGCAGCCGAGCGGGAGCGGCAGATACGCAGTATTTT. Protein product: CASSRAGAADTQYF.

The chain employs TRBV7-9 and TRBJ1-2; perhaps TRBD1 as D (5 bases). V was cut by 1 base and J by 2 bases, with 11 bases left in between. CDR1 is SEHNR, CDR2 FQNEAQ, per germline (reference sequence). The CDR3 is made up of 15 amino acids. The DNA of the CDR3 is TGTGCCAGCAGCTTAGGAGACAGTACGAACTATGGCTACACCTTC. Translated, it gives CASSLGDSTNYGYTF.

This clone has only one observation. The rearrangement uses TRBV9 and TRBJ2-3; D call uncertain. The length of the CDR3 is 13 residues. Germline lookup yields CDR1 SGDLS and CDR2 YYNGEE. The V and J ends lost 5 bases and 0 bases respectively, with 7 bases between them. CDR3 nucleotides: TGTGCCAGCAGACCGAGGAGCACAGATACGCAGTATTTT. Encoded protein: CASRPRSTDTQYF.

The rearrangement joins TRBV9 to TRBJ2-3; 7 bases align to TRBD2. From germline, CDR1 is SGDLS and CDR2 YYNGEE. V dropped 5 bases and J dropped 0; count of bases not matched to a gene: 9. The length of the CDR3 is 16 residues. The CDR3, as DNA: TGTGCCAGCAGTCCACTGGGCGGGAGAAGCACAGATACGCAGTATTTT. It translates to CASSPLGGRSTDTQYF.

The J gene is TRBJ2-2, the V gene TRBV7-9, with TRBD2 matching 7 bases. Looked up from germline, CDR1 is SEHNR and CDR2 is FQNEAQ (reference sequence). V trimming: 10 bases; J trimming: 1 base; junction bases outside the gene matches: 6. CDR3 length: 14 amino acids. CDR3 sequence: CANLREENTGELFF. In DNA, the CDR3 is TGTGCCAACCTCCGGGAGGAGAACACCGGGGAGCTGTTTTTT.

This chain links TRBV5-6 with TRBJ2-3; TRBD2 aligns across 7 bases. CDR3 length: 15 amino acids. Unmatched junction bases numbered 9, after V lost 6 bases and J lost 2 bases. From germline, CDR1 is SGHDT and CDR2 YYEEEE. In DNA, the CDR3 is TGTGCCAGCATCGAAAGTCGGGGGGTCACAGATACGCAGTATTTT. This gives the protein CASIESRGVTDTQYF.

This clone was seen more than once but under ten times. The chain couples TRBV5-1 to TRBJ1-1, with TRBD1 as a possible D gene (5 bases). V was shortened by 0 bases and J by 4 bases, with 16 bases between the two germline ends. CDR1 is SGHRS and CDR2 is YFSETQ in the germline V gene. The CDR3 has 16 residues. CDR3 residues: CASSLEGPQVGTEAFF. The CDR3 nucleotides read TGCGCCAGCAGCTTGGAGGGGCCACAGGTGGGCACTGAAGCTTTCTTT.

Notes on this clone: The same CDR3 can be traced to other DNA sequences in this sample. The J gene is TRBJ1-1, the V gene TRBV29-1; D is unresolved. V was pared by 3 bases and J by 0 bases, with 8 bases between. Per germline, CDR1 SQVTM and CDR2 ANQGSEA. This CDR3 region has 13 residues. The CDR3, as DNA: TGCAGCGTTGAGGAGGGAATGAACACTGAAGCTTTCTTT. This gives the protein CSVEEGMNTEAFF.

This chain connects TRBV27 to TRBJ2-6; perhaps TRBD2 as D (6 bases). The CDR3 has 15 amino acids. Per the germline V gene, CDR1 is MNHEY and CDR2 is SMNVEV (reference sequence). V gave up 5 bases and J gave up 2 bases, with 10 bases separating them. DNA for the CDR3: TGTGCCAGCAGTCTTAGCGGTACTGGGGCCAACGTCCTGACTTTC. Its protein product is CASSLSGTGANVLTF.

V usage is TRBV5-4 and J usage is TRBJ1-3, with TRBD1 matching over 8 bases. The CDR3 is 14 residues long. Germline V CDR1 and CDR2: SGHNT, YYREEE (reference sequence). The V gene end was trimmed by 5 bases and the J gene end by 2 bases; junction bases not matched to a gene: 3. The CDR3 region is CASRKDRAGNTIYF. The CDR3 DNA reads as TGTGCCAGCAGGAAGGACAGGGCTGGAAACACCATATATTTT. Using reference TRBV5-4 and TRBJ1-3 for the parts outside the CDR3, the full variable domain is ETGVTQSPTHLIKTRGQQVTLRCSSQSGHNTVSWYQQALGQGPQFIFQYYREEENGRGNFPPRFSGLQFPNYSSELNVNALELDDSALYLCASRKDRAGNTIYFGEGSWLTVV.

V usage is TRBV2 and J usage is TRBJ2-5, with TRBD1 identical over 9 bases. Germline CDR1 reads SNHLY; CDR2 reads FYNNEI. V trimming: 10 bases; J trimming: 2 bases; junction bases outside the gene matches: 14. This CDR3 has 16 amino acids. DNA of the CDR3: TGTGCCACCGGCTACGGACAGGGGATAGGGCAAGAGACCCAGTACTTC. Translation: CATGYGQGIGQETQYF.

J is TRBJ1-2 and V is TRBV6-5; weak D call: TRBD1 (6 bases). Trimming took 0 bases from V and 2 from J, leaving 7 bases between them. Germline-derived CDR1 and CDR2 are MNHEY and SVGAGI. The CDR3 is 14 amino acids. The CDR3 is CASSYSDRNYGYTF. The CDR3 DNA follows: TGTGCCAGCAGTTACTCCGACAGGAACTATGGCTACACCTTC.

Here the CDR3 reads CASSYDRGNTEAFF. The CDR3 region has the DNA TGTGCCAGCAGTTACGACAGGGGGAACACTGAAGCTTTCTTT. J is TRBJ1-1 and V is TRBV6-6, with TRBD1 identical over 8 bases. Germline-derived CDR1 and CDR2 are MNHNY and SVGAGI (reference sequence). The CDR3 contains 14 residues. The ends lost 2 bases at V and 1 base at J; junction bases unmatched: 0.

This clone has more than one count but fewer than ten. This chain links TRBV6-1 with TRBJ1-1; a possible D gene is TRBD1 (5 bases). V was cut by 7 bases and J by 4 bases, with 16 bases left in between. Germline loops: CDR1 MNHNS, CDR2 SASEGT. The CDR3 extends over 14 amino acids. CDR3 protein: CASNEQVDVTEAFF. Written as DNA, the CDR3 is TGTGCCAGCAACGAACAGGTTGATGTCACTGAAGCTTTCTTT.

The chain carries TRBV7-2 and TRBJ2-1; TRBD2 matches at 14 bases. This CDR3 is 16 amino acids long. CDR1 and CDR2 (germline): SGHTA, FQGNSA. Germline trimming cut 4 bases from V and 7 bases from J; bases unmatched to any gene: 6. The CDR3 region is CASSSSGTSGRNEQFF. The CDR3 DNA sequence: TGTGCCAGCAGCTCTTCCGGGACTAGCGGGAGAAATGAGCAGTTCTTC.

The V and J genes are TRBV29-1 and TRBJ2-1, with TRBD2 matching 12 bases. Losses at the gene ends were 3 bases for V and 16 bases for J; bases not matched to a gene: 10. Germline CDR1 is SQVTM and CDR2 is ANQGSEA. The CDR3 has 13 residues. In nucleotides, the CDR3 is TGCAGCGTTGAGCTAGCGGGGGGGCCTGTGGATTTCTTC. Protein sequence: CSVELAGGPVDFF.

A remark on this clone: Mismatch with germline at one junction end may stem from a read error. The gene calls are TRBV6-5 and TRBJ1-1; 9 bases line up with TRBD1. The CDR3 is 14 amino acids. The germline V gene encodes CDR1 MNHEY and CDR2 SVGAGI. The CDR3 DNA follows: TGTGCCAACAGTACAACAGGGGGCCGTACTGAAGCTTTCTTT. Protein: CANSTTGGRTEAFF.